These 19 T cell receptor beta chains were sequenced from one sample in a study of OX40 agonist ivuxolimab in advanced cancers. Assay used: immunoSEQ multiplex PCR; TCRdb lists only in-frame clones, some missing. Of 14,000 or so clones detected, around 84% appear once; the ten largest clones hold approximately 19%. This sample comprised CD4+ or CD8+ T cells sorted from blood, obtained in a trial of the OX40 agonist ivuxolimab. These receptor sequences come from an adult with an advanced solid tumor such as melanoma, head and neck, liver or kidney cancer.

The chain carries TRBV19 and TRBJ2-1; 11 bases fit TRBD2. The length of the CDR3 is 15 residues. V was clipped by 6 bases and J by 6 bases; unmatched bases: 7. Germline CDR1 and CDR2: LNHDA and SQIVND (reference sequence). CDR3 residues: CASRELAGVRNEQFF. The CDR3 bases are TGTGCCAGTAGGGAACTAGCGGGAGTCCGCAATGAGCAGTTCTTC.

The chain has TRBV9 and TRBJ2-1; 11 bases fit TRBD2. Germline V gives CDR1 SGDLS, CDR2 YYNGEE. The CDR3 runs 16 residues. V was pared by 4 bases and J by 2 bases, with 5 bases of the junction left unmatched. In DNA form, the CDR3 reads TGTGCCAGCAGCCCAGGGACTAGCGGTCCCTACAATGAGCAGTTCTTC. Translated, it gives CASSPGTSGPYNEQFF.

The chain couples TRBV11-1 to TRBJ2-2; D is unresolved. This CDR3 region has 15 residues. Trimming cost V 5 bases and J 2 bases, with 12 bases left between them. CDR1 and CDR2 (germline): SGHAT, FQDESV (reference sequence). CDR3 region: CASSETAANTGELFF. DNA of the CDR3: TGTGCCAGCAGCGAGACGGCGGCCAACACCGGGGAGCTGTTTTTT.

This clone appeared a few times. V and J are TRBV4-1 and TRBJ2-5, with a possible D match to TRBD1 (5 bases). V lost 2 bases and J lost 4, with 11 bases in between. CDR3 length: 14 amino acids. CDR1 and CDR2 from the germline V gene are MGHRA and YSYEKL. The CDR3 protein is CASSQKGYSETQYF. CDR3 DNA sequence: TGCGCCAGCAGCCAAAAGGGGTATTCAGAGACCCAGTACTTC.

This clone was seen only a few times. CDR3 loop: CASSLGLGGYTF. The DNA of the CDR3 is TGTGCCAGCAGCTTGGGATTGGGTGGCTACACCTTC. The rearrangement links TRBV5-4 to TRBJ1-2; D uncertain. V shed 0 bases and J shed 7 bases, with 7 bases lying between them. CDR1 and CDR2 (germline): SGHNT, YYREEE (reference sequence). The CDR3 loop spans 12 amino acids. Complete variable domain (other parts from reference TRBV5-4 and TRBJ1-2): ETGVTQSPTHLIKTRGQQVTLRCSSQSGHNTVSWYQQALGQGPQFIFQYYREEENGRGNFPPRFSGLQFPNYSSELNVNALELDDSALYLCASSLGLGGYTFGSGTRLTVV.

This rearrangement joins TRBV13 to TRBJ2-1; the D gene is possibly TRBD1 (5 bases). The CDR3 extends over 15 amino acids. The V and J ends lost 4 bases and 4 bases respectively, with 14 bases between them. Germline V gene lookup returns CDR1 PRHDT and CDR2 FYEKMQ (reference sequence). CDR3 sequence reads: CASSSSGSGYNEQFF. The CDR3 region has the DNA TGTGCCAGCAGCTCTTCAGGGTCGGGTTACAATGAGCAGTTCTTC.

This clone came up a few times. V usage is TRBV7-4 and J usage is TRBJ2-5; D not resolved. V lost 8 bases to trimming and J lost 4 bases, with 14 bases between them. The CDR3 sequence is 13 residues long. Germline V gives CDR1 SGHVT, CDR2 SQSDAQ. As DNA, the CDR3 is TGTGCCAGCGAAGGCCCCTGGGGAGAGACCCAGTACTTC. Translated: CASEGPWGETQYF.

With respect to this clone: An end of the junction differs from the germline gene, which may be a read error. This sequence joins TRBV7-9 and TRBJ2-7; 12 bases align to TRBD2. The germline V gene encodes CDR1 SEHNR and CDR2 FQNEAQ (reference sequence). The CDR3 is 14 amino acids. CDR3: CASSQDWTSGKQYF. In DNA form, the CDR3 reads TGCGCCAGCAGCCAAGATTGGACTAGCGGGAAACAGTACTTC.

The J gene is TRBJ2-3, the V gene TRBV30, with 10 bases aligning to TRBD1. Per the germline V gene, CDR1 is GTSNPN and CDR2 is SVGIG (reference sequence). The CDR3 is 15 amino acids. V was pared by 1 base and J by 5 bases, with 6 bases of the junction left unmatched. CDR3 residues: CAWSGRQGARDTQYF. The CDR3 DNA reads as TGTGCCTGGAGTGGACGACAGGGGGCAAGAGATACGCAGTATTTT.

This CDR3 reads CASSFGLNTDTQYF. DNA for the CDR3: TGTGCCAGCAGTTTCGGGCTAAACACAGATACGCAGTATTTT. The chain uses TRBV27 and TRBJ2-3; no clear D gene. CDR3 length equals 14 residues. Trimming left V 3 bases short and J 2 bases short, with 9 bases between. CDR1 is MNHEY, CDR2 SMNVEV, per germline (reference sequence).

V and J are TRBV5-4 and TRBJ2-6, with 11 bases aligning to TRBD1. The trim removed 4 bases at V and 0 bases at J, leaving 3 bases unmatched. The CDR3 consists of 17 residues. Germline values: CDR1 SGHNT, CDR2 YYREEE (reference sequence). Here the CDR3 reads CASSQGQGVSGANVLTF. The CDR3 DNA reads TGTGCCAGCAGCCAGGGACAGGGGGTCTCTGGGGCCAACGTCCTGACTTTC.

A few counts support this clone. J is TRBJ2-7 and V is TRBV4-3, with D perhaps matching TRBD2 (5 bases). The CDR3 length is 15 residues. With 3 bases removed from V and 3 bases from J, the gap between germline ends came to 15 bases. CDR1 and CDR2 from the germline V gene are LGHNA and YSLEER. The CDR3 DNA is TGCGCCAGCAGCCACCAGAATACGGGAAACTACGAGCAGTACTTC. Amino acids: CASSHQNTGNYEQYF.

This rearrangement joins TRBV4-3 to TRBJ1-2, with D perhaps matching TRBD1 (5 bases). V shed 4 bases and J shed 6 bases, with 15 bases lying between them. Per germline, CDR1 LGHNA and CDR2 YSLEER. The CDR3 consists of 14 residues. The CDR3 spells CASSPLGQANGYTF. In nucleotides, the CDR3 is TGCGCCAGCAGCCCGTTGGGGCAGGCCAATGGCTACACCTTC.

CDR3 sequence (DNA): TGTGCCAGCAGCTTTCACAGGTATTCTGGAAACACCATATATTTT. The encoded protein is CASSFHRYSGNTIYF. The rearrangement joins TRBV21-1 to TRBJ1-3; the table's D call of TRBD1 was not tested on the DNA. TRBV21-1 is annotated as a pseudogene. The CDR3 runs 15 residues.

In its sample, this clone ranks as large. V gene TRBV28 combines with J gene TRBJ2-7; D might be TRBD2 (7 bases). Germline V gene data show CDR1 as MDHEN and CDR2 as SYDVKM. The V end was cut by 7 bases, the J end by 2 bases, with 15 bases between. The CDR3 has 14 residues. This CDR3 is CASTLRGATYEQYF. The CDR3 DNA reads as TGTGCCAGCACCCTTCGGGGGGCTACCTACGAGCAGTACTTC.

The chain carries TRBV11-2 and TRBJ2-5; D uncertain. The V gene's germline CDR1 is SGHAT and CDR2 FQNNGV. The CDR3 length is 12 residues. Trimming stripped 3 bases from V and 2 bases from J, with 4 bases between. This CDR3 reads CASSFGQETQYF. The CDR3 DNA sequence: TGTGCCAGCAGCTTCGGTCAAGAGACCCAGTACTTC.

The chain uses TRBV7-2 and TRBJ2-7, with TRBD2 matching over 12 bases. This CDR3 spans 14 amino acids. V lost 4 bases and J lost 7; bases outside the gene matches: 5. Per the germline V gene, CDR1 is SGHTA and CDR2 is FQGNSA. The CDR3 reads CASSYGLAGFEQYF. CDR3 DNA sequence: TGTGCCAGCAGCTACGGACTAGCGGGATTTGAGCAGTACTTC.

The chain combines TRBV9 with TRBJ2-6; a weak D match, TRBD1 (6 bases). The CDR3 is 18 amino acids. Looked up from germline, CDR1 is SGDLS and CDR2 is YYNGEE. V shed 2 bases and J shed 0 bases, with 15 bases lying between them. This chain's CDR3 is CASSVNRGSFSGANVLTF. CDR3 nucleotides: TGTGCCAGCAGCGTCAATAGGGGGAGTTTCTCTGGGGCCAACGTCCTGACTTTC.

About this clone: In the same sample, other DNA sequences code for this CDR3. The gene calls are TRBV10-3 and TRBJ2-7, with a weak D call TRBD1 (6 bases). CDR3 length: 12 residues. Germline CDR1 ENHRY, CDR2 SYGVKD. V was cut by 2 bases and J by 4 bases, with 6 bases left in between. CDR3 loop: CAISEDRYEQYF. In nucleotides, the CDR3 is TGTGCCATCAGTGAGGACAGGTACGAGCAGTACTTC.